This record covers a single TCR beta chain. Its target is unknown. The source of the sample is a study of T cell repertoires in aging, cancer and after chemotherapy. In the study overall: Healthy donor repertoires were recorded over several months to years and showed clear clonal overlap.

General study points: Median generation probability rose over the chemotherapy interval in each cancer cohort, suggesting rebound thymic output.

Amplification of TCR beta used genomic DNA extracted from peripheral blood. Multiplex touch-down PCR with TRB-A/B primers amplified rearranged V-D-J TRB sequences. TCRdb fed the multiplex PCR reads into MiXCR, producing one record per CDR3 protein. The sample shows 9,400 or so distinct CDR3 sequences, approximately 35% of them seen only once. The specimen was blood. The sequence came from a human donor in good health. The donor label of this sample is uncertain.

CDR3 residues: CASSLGGFQETQYF. CDR3 DNA sequence: TGCGCCAGCAGCCTGGGGGGGTTTCAAGAGACCCAGTACTTC. The J gene is TRBJ2-5, the V gene TRBV5-1; 7 nucleotides line up with TRBD2. In germline, CDR1 is SGHRS, CDR2 YFSETQ. V lost 4 bases and J lost 2; bases outside the gene matches: 5. This CDR3 is 14 amino acids long.